Listed below are T cell receptor beta chains from one sample, sequenced in a study of CD4 and CD8 cells across lung adenocarcinoma regions. A single record per CDR3 protein comes from TCRdb applying MiXCR to the PCR reads. The sample consists of some 20,000 distinct CDR3 sequences, about 53% of them appearing once. Sample: CD8+ T cells from the center of a lung tumor. The receptor set was obtained from a female donor with lung adenocarcinoma. The CD4 and CD8 labels of this study may be unreliable. The CDR3 runs from the conserved cysteine through the conserved F or W. Each record gives: D gene, clone size, V gene, J gene, CDR3 DNA, CDR3 protein. A D gene is named only where the DNA matches it firmly. Clone size is given for some rows only: seen once, a few or many times, or a class if the clone is expanded.

>TRBD1|-|TRBV20-1|TRBJ2-3
TGCAGTGCTAGATCCCCAGGGGGTGGCACAGATACGCAGTATTTT
CSARSPGGGTDTQYF
>-|-|TRBV6-1|TRBJ2-3
TGTGCCAGCAATCGGGATTCTGGCACAGATACGCAGTATTTT
CASNRDSGTDTQYF
>-|-|TRBV6-5|TRBJ2-1
TGTGCCAGCAGACTCGGCCGTTTTGGCAATGAGCAGTTCTTC
CASRLGRFGNEQFF
>-|-|TRBV27|TRBJ2-4
TGTGGGAGCAGAGGGTTTGTCCAAAACATCCAGTACTTC
CGSRGFVQNIQYF
>-|-|TRBV10-2|TRBJ2-3
TGCGTCAGGGGCATGTGTAGCACAAACATTCAGTATTTT
CVRGMCSTNIQYF
>-|-|TRBV9|TRBJ2-2
TGTGCCAGCAACCGAAGGTTAGGCACCGGGGAGCTGTTTTTT
CASNRRLGTGELFF
>-|-|TRBV10-2|TRBJ2-1
TGCGCCAGCAGTCCTGCTTGGTTTGAGCAGTTCTTC
CASSPAWFEQFF
>-|-|TRBV6-1|TRBJ2-7
TGTGCCGGGGGGCACGGGCGCGCGGACACAGATACGCAGTACTTC
CAGGHGRADTDTQYF
>-|-|TRBV27|TRBJ2-3
TGTGCCAGCGGTCCTCCAAATACTCAGTATTTC
CASGPPNTQYF
>-|once|TRBV7-3|TRBJ1-1
TGTGCCAGCAGCTCGTTCGTGGGGGCGACTGAAGCTTTCTTT
CASSSFVGATEAFF
>TRBD1|few|TRBV11-3|TRBJ2-5
TGTGCCAGCAGCTCAACGGGACAGGGGAGGTTACAAGAGACCCAGTACTTC
CASSSTGQGRLQETQYF
>-|many|TRBV6-1|TRBJ1-1
TGTGCCAGCACCTCGGCGAGTTTGGCTTTCTTT
CASTSASLAFF
>TRBD2|-|TRBV10-1|TRBJ2-4
TGCGCCAGGGGGGGGGGAGCCAAAAATATGCAGTACTTC
CARGGGAKNMQYF
>-|-|TRBV6-1|TRBJ1-5
TGTGCCAGCAGCCCCCTCCACCCGAATCAGCCCCAGCATTTT
CASSPLHPNQPQHF
>-|-|TRBV6-5|TRBJ2-3
TGTGCCAGCAGTTTAAAGAAGTCCACAGATGCGCAGTTTTTT
CASSLKKSTDAQFF
>TRBD2|-|TRBV4-1|TRBJ2-5
TGCGCCAGCAGCTCACGGACTAGCAGCACCTACAATGAGCAGTACTTC
CASSSRTSSTYNEQYF
>-|-|TRBV27|TRBJ2-4
TGTGCCAGCAGGGGCCTTGAAGAAGAGATTCAGTACTTC
CASRGLEEEIQYF
>-|few|TRBV6-1|TRBJ2-1
TGTGCCAGCAGTGAAGTAGGGGCCAATGAGCAGTTCTTC
CASSEVGANEQFF
>-|once|TRBV6-1|TRBJ2-7
TGTGCCGCGGGGGTTGGGGGCCGCGACCAAGATACGCAGTACTTC
CAAGVGGRDQDTQYF
>-|-|TRBV6-1|TRBJ2-2
TGTGCCAGCAGTGAAGCCCAAGACAACACCGGGGAGCTGTTTTTT
CASSEAQDNTGELFF
>TRBD2|-|TRBV4-1|TRBJ2-7
TGCGCCAGCAGCCAAGGGGGAGCCAGCGGGGACGAGCAGTACTTC
CASSQGGASGDEQYF
>-|many|TRBV6-1|TRBJ1-5
TGTGCCAGCAGTGAAAGGGGAAGCTATAGCAATCAGCCCCAGCATTTT
CASSERGSYSNQPQHF
>TRBD1|-|TRBV6-4|TRBJ1-2
TGTGCCAGCAGTGACAGAGAGGGGGCGGCAGGCTACACCTTC
CASSDREGAAGYTF
>-|-|TRBV12-3/TRBV12-4|TRBJ1-2
TGTGCCAGCAGTTTCGGGACGGACTATGGCTACACCTTC
CASSFGTDYGYTF
>TRBD2|-|TRBV6-1|TRBJ2-4
TGTGCCAGCCGTGAAGAGACGGGGGGGGCCAAAAATACGCAGTACTTC
CASREETGGAKNTQYF
>-|once|TRBV27|TRBJ2-3
TGTGCCAGCAGTGCGGGCGGAGGGGGCTATGGCAAAGATACGCAGTATTTC
CASSAGGGGYGKDTQYF
>TRBD2|many|TRBV4-1|TRBJ2-7
TGCGCCAGCAGCCAAGGGGCTAGCGGGAGGTACGAGCAGTACTTC
CASSQGASGRYEQYF
>-|-|TRBV10-1|TRBJ2-4
TGCGCCAGGGGACTGTGTGACAAAAACACGCAGTACTTC
CARGLCDKNTQYF
>TRBD2|-|TRBV6-1|TRBJ2-3
TGTGTCAGCAGCAATAGCGGGAGGACAGATACGCAGTATTTT
CVSSNSGRTDTQYF
>TRBD2|-|TRBV4-1|TRBJ2-3
TGCGCCAGCAGCCAACCCGCCGTGGGCGGGGGGGGCCCTGGCACAGATACGCAGTACTTT
CASSQPAVGGGGPGTDTQYF
>-|many|TRBV10-1|TRBJ2-1
TGCGCCAGCAGTGAAGGGGATTCCTACAATGAGCAGTTCTTC
CASSEGDSYNEQFF
>-|-|TRBV4-1|TRBJ2-3
TGCGCCAGCAGCCAAGATCGGGTCACTCGCACAGATACGCAGTATTTT
CASSQDRVTRTDTQYF
>-|-|TRBV20-1|TRBJ2-1
TGCAGTGCCCTCGGGGCGGGACTCCACAATGAGCAGTTCTTC
CSALGAGLHNEQFF
>-|few|TRBV20-1|TRBJ2-3
TGCAGTGCGGTCTTGGCGGGCGCCACAGATACGCAGTATTTT
CSAVLAGATDTQYF
>TRBD2|-|TRBV10-3|TRBJ2-4
TGTGCCACGAACGGGGGGGGTGACGAAGACATTCAGTACTTC
CATNGGGDEDIQYF
>TRBD1|once|TRBV27|TRBJ2-7
TGTGCCAGGGGACGCGGGGACAGGGACCCAGAGACGCAGTACTTC
CARGRGDRDPETQYF
>-|few|TRBV6-5|TRBJ2-1
TGTGCCAGCAAGTTGGACCACTCCTACAATGAGCAGTTCTTC
CASKLDHSYNEQFF
>-|medium-sized|TRBV10-2|TRBJ1-2
TGCGCCAGCAGTGAGGGTTATGGCTACACCTTC
CASSEGYGYTF
>-|many|TRBV6-1|TRBJ2-6
TGTGCCAGCAATCTAGGGGGCTCTGGGGCCAACGTCCTGACTTTC
CASNLGGSGANVLTF
>-|-|TRBV7-9|TRBJ2-5
TGTGCCAGCAGCTTAGGGGGGGCTCCGCAAGAGACCCAGTACTTC
CASSLGGAPQETQYF
>-|-|TRBV6-2/TRBV6-3|TRBJ2-3
TGTGCCGGCAGTGGGCCCCGACGCACAGAGACGCAGTATTTT
CAGSGPRRTETQYF